This T cell receptor beta chain was sequenced in a study of cytomegalovirus exposure and HLA in healthy donors (TCRdb year 2017). Background for the entire study: According to an earlier analysis of a few hundred of the donors, 200 million or so T cells yielded roughly 110 million unique TCR beta sequences and around 280 Gb of sequence data. An early release that covered about 600 HLA-typed donors contained approximately 290 gigabases of sequencing data and tens of millions of unique TCR sequences. The genetic ancestry cluster associated with self-reported Caucasian donors included roughly four fifths of the roughly 400 genotyped donors. The study aimed to test whether cataloging public T cell receptors could reveal signatures of past pathogen exposure. The study profiled the T cell repertoires of under 850 subjects by immunosequencing and related them to cytomegalovirus serostatus. In addition to the first cohort of 666 subjects, a separate validation cohort of around 110 different subjects was used. The study combined high-throughput TCR immunosequencing, statistical association of individual TCRs with disease status, and machine learning to predict cytomegalovirus infection status. A later analysis re-examined previously published TCR beta repertoires from just over 650 donors and added high-resolution HLA genotyping to investigate patterns of TCR occurrence. Rather than drawing on any new phenotypic data, the later analysis identified candidate immune exposures from TCR beta sequences and the way those sequences occurred across donors. An earlier analysis of 587 of the donors used high-throughput TCR beta sequencing to judge whether each TCR beta V gene segment behaved as functional or pseudogenic. Donor age, sex, ethnicity and CMV serostatus were collected together with the repertoire data. A later genetic analysis took genome-wide SNP genotypes for about 55% of the roughly 700 donors and used that subset as a discovery cohort. Every repertoire in the discovery cohort had been generated on one and the same sequencing platform. HLA typing included class I and class II loci at four-digit resolution. The number of typed donors differed by locus: about 629-630 for A, B, C, DRB1 and DQB1; about 520 for DQA1; 600 to 610 for DPA1; and some 430 for DPB1. Five DR-DQ haplotypes were treated as single units for association and clustering because of strong linkage in the cohort. Among a few hundred genotyped donors of the cohort, an average of roughly 240,000 unique TCR beta nucleotide sequences were sequenced per donor, around 20% of them non-productive. What the work shows at the level of the full study, not this receptor alone: A later genetic analysis reported fewer N-insertions in productive TCRs among donors in an Asian-associated ancestry cluster than the approximately 670-donor mean. Specific HLA alleles were associated with 15,000 to 20,000 TCR beta sequences at a false discovery rate of 0.05 in a later analysis. Linkage disequilibrium might explain the correlated functional status among segregating V segments, but an unknown experimental factor could not be ruled out. A later analysis found that most CMV-associated TCR beta chains appeared HLA-restricted, with HLA associations seemingly driven largely by CMV exposure. The study listed 170 or so TCR beta chains as associated with cytomegalovirus. The authors suggested that the approach could potentially be extended to other disease states and immunological phenotypes. The classifier was reported to diagnose cytomegalovirus status with high specificity and sensitivity in both the original and validation cohorts. In a later analysis, the rate of TCR association differed among HLA loci, with DRB1 alleles having the most associated TCRs and HLA-C alleles having the fewest. Because counts were too low, 15 to 20 rarely observed V segments, including chromosome 9 orphons, were left out of the earlier analysis of some 600 of the donors. Sequencing depth was assumed to be roughly uniform across donors in the presence/absence analyses, though that assumption may not hold. In a later analysis, HLA-associated TCR beta chains were found to be more clonally expanded and to have lower generation probabilities than equally common non-associated chains. When HLA alleles, especially DR and DQ, strongly co-occurred, TCR associations were difficult to assign to individual alleles. Broadly in line with IMGT annotations, most TCR beta V segments showed up in productive rearrangements about 87% or about 30% of the time in an earlier analysis of several hundred of the donors. Because some donors lacked HLA typing at each locus, the association tests relied only on the typed subset. In this cohort, only TCR beta chains were sequenced, and detectable features were limited by the absence of alpha or paired-chain data. According to a later analysis, parvovirus B19, influenza, CMV and Epstein-Barr virus appeared linked to several top co-occurrence clusters. In vitro tests confirmed that three of the cytomegalovirus-associated TCR beta chains recognize cytomegalovirus antigens. Most TCR sequences were observed very rarely across donors, whereas some public TCRs were present in many individuals. A later genetic analysis associated a missense DCLRE1C variant with V-gene and J-gene trimming of TCR beta chains, and an independent cohort replicated the association. The 87-base-pair reads could not distinguish some IMGT-functional V segments, including TRBV6-2 and TRBV6-3, so those segments were excluded. For the cohort, immune exposure information was limited to CMV serostatus. A cluster of highly shared sequence variants was judged likely to represent a technical artifact of the sequencing pipeline. A further reported finding was that TCR beta sequences accurately predicted the HLA-A and HLA-B alleles for most subjects in the first cohort.

CDR1 and CDR2 are read off the germline V gene (reference sequence) as GTSNPN and SVGIG. The CDR3 measures 14 amino acids from cysteine to phenylalanine. The entry retains the CDR3 DNA only, 42 bases that are in frame from base 1. V and J lose 3 bases and 5 bases, and a span of 14 bases separates them. Library creation used the immunoSEQ multiplex PCR assay. For the multiplex PCR, a mixture combining 60 forward primers for TCR Vbeta segments and 13 reverse primers for TCR Jbeta segments was used. A multiplex PCR assay on genomic DNA amplified the CDR3 region of rearranged TCR beta genes. The amplified TCR beta libraries were sequenced on the Illumina HiSeq System as 87-base-pair reads. As for the authors' bioinformatics: In a later analysis, tens of millions of unique TCR beta chains were counted across the 666 repertoires, and roughly 9.9 million of these chains were shared by at least two donors. To remove PCR and sequencing errors, raw reads were error-corrected and collapsed into unique sequences using a nearest-neighbor algorithm that merged closely related sequences. To assign V, D and J gene segments, CDR3 sequences were aligned to IMGT reference sequences. For a sequence to be retained, a match of at least six nucleotides was required to both a V gene segment and a J gene segment. A rearrangement was called productive if the CDR3 had no stop codons and remained in frame with V and J, and every other rearrangement was called non-productive. Following IMGT convention, CDR3 was defined as the stretch from the second conserved V-encoded cysteine up to the conserved J-encoded phenylalanine. The earlier analysis of 500 to 650 of the donors excluded any sequence lacking an unambiguous match to a single V gene segment. In an earlier analysis of 500 to 750 of the donors, V segments were called functional above 56.7% productive rearrangements and were called segregating when the between-donor standard deviation exceeded 5%. To diagnose cytomegalovirus status from the catalog of TCR beta chain sequences, a statistical classification framework was built. In a later analysis, TCR nucleotide sequences were compared against IMGT/GENE-DB human TR gene sequences so that V and J genes could be assigned. A later analysis assigned CDR3 sequences and most-parsimonious VDJ recombination scenarios with the TCRdist pipeline. A later analysis defined each TCR beta chain by its CDR3 amino acid sequence plus V-gene family, and excluded reads lacking a unique V-gene family. To address suspected cross-contamination and a sequencing artifact, a later analysis removed 550 to 750 highly shared, low-generation-probability nucleotide sequences. In a later analysis, a clonal expansion index for each public chain was calculated from normalized within-repertoire ranks of inferred template counts. A later analysis computed generation probabilities with a VDJ recombination model fitted to out-of-frame rearrangements, and checked the results against IGoR. In a later analysis, hypergeometric tests were used to score TCR-TCR, TCR-HLA and TCR-CMV co-occurrence, with a repertoire-size bias correction applied to TCR pairs. False discovery rates were estimated in a later analysis by permuting HLA or CMV assignments 20 times. In a later analysis, co-occurring TCRs were grouped using DBSCAN, and TCRdist sequence similarity was added for clustering within HLA-allele-positive subsets. Co-occurrence clustering excluded repertoires with fewer than 30,000 or more than 120,000 public chains, plus five with anomalous nucleotide sharing. TCRdb provides this immuneACCESS table in a form limited to in-frame rearrangements. Some clones are lacking; in checked studies, under half of them reflect an unresolved V gene, and why the rest are absent is not known. V and J calls and clone size come straight from that table; D and trimming were deduced from the DNA. Recorded for this sample are 130,000 to 150,000 clones; about 78% of them occurred a single time. The leading ten clones occupy roughly 3% of the sample.

The cohort consisted of 650 to 700 healthy bone marrow donors. Cohort members were all nominally healthy when sampled, although unrecorded immune exposures were likely present. The donor was CMV seronegative and was included in the group of 352 seronegative cohort members. Every donor gave a peripheral blood sample, and the peripheral blood mononuclear cells from that sample were used for TCR beta sequencing. Genomic DNA was extracted from the blood cell samples with the Qiagen DNeasy Blood Extraction Kit. In the case of this clone: Its antigen has not been determined. Per-base qualities were not stored, and no clone one base away is much larger.

The TCR sequence derives from a male donor in good health and CMV-seronegative. Material for sequencing was PBMCs. The chain links TRBV30 with TRBJ1-5; no D gene can be assigned with confidence. The bases read TGTGCCTGGAGGAGTAGGGTCGGGGATCAGCCCCAGCATTTT. Its coded protein is CAWRSRVGDQPQHF.